Below are 24 T cell receptor beta chains sequenced from a single sample in a study of beta chain features in type 1 diabetes. Study-level results: In every one of the four CD4+ subsets, TCRB CDR3s were moderately but significantly shorter in Type 1 diabetes patients.

Expressed TCRB transcripts got sequenced, as all isolated RNA was reverse transcribed. Only in-frame clones appear in the TCRdb table, and some are missing; sequencing was by immunoSEQ multiplex PCR. The sample holds about 170,000 clones, roughly 8% seen once. Antigens of these TCRs are unknown. Sequenced: central memory CD4+ T cells from blood. The receptors shown here come from a man in his late teens or twenties with type 1 diabetes.

This clone was seen ten or more times. The rearrangement uses TRBV19 and TRBJ2-5; weak D call: TRBD2 (6 bases). The V gene's germline CDR1 is LNHDA and CDR2 SQIVND (reference sequence). The CDR3 sequence is 14 residues long. The ends were cut back, 5 bases at V and 2 bases at J, with 12 bases in the middle. The CDR3 nucleotides read TGTGCCAGTAGTCTCAGGCGGGATCAAGAGACCCAGTACTTC. It encodes CASSLRRDQETQYF.

The table lists this clone with a few counts. The genes are TRBV27 and TRBJ2-1, with 9 bases identical to TRBD2. Germline CDR1 and CDR2: MNHEY and SMNVEV (reference sequence). With V trimmed by 2 bases and J by 4 bases, 9 bases remained unmatched. The CDR3 has 17 residues. CDR3 in amino acids: CASSLGAGGGTYNEQFF. As DNA, the CDR3 is TGTGCCAGCAGTTTAGGAGCGGGGGGCGGGACATACAATGAGCAGTTCTTC.

This clone showed up just a few times. This chain uses TRBV9 with TRBJ2-1, with D maybe TRBD2 (5 bases). The CDR3 spans 15 residues. V was shortened by 4 bases and J by 2 bases, with 13 bases between the two germline ends. CDR1 SGDLS and CDR2 YYNGEE come from the germline V gene. Here the CDR3 reads CASSPQSGAYNEQFF. The CDR3 DNA reads TGTGCCAGCAGCCCCCAGAGCGGTGCCTACAATGAGCAGTTCTTC.

J is TRBJ1-2 and V is TRBV9; perhaps TRBD1 as D (5 bases). The V gene lost 3 bases and the J gene lost 1 base, with 13 bases spanning the gap. Germline V CDR1 and CDR2: SGDLS, YYNGEE. The CDR3 has 15 residues. CDR3 protein: CASSARTRDNYGYTF. CDR3 in DNA: TGTGCCAGCAGCGCCCGGACACGCGATAACTATGGCTACACCTTC.

This clone was seen a few times. The chain couples TRBV5-1 to TRBJ2-5, with TRBD1 matching over 7 bases. Losses at the gene ends were 4 bases for V and 4 bases for J; bases not matched to a gene: 10. The CDR3 contains 15 residues. Germline-derived CDR1 and CDR2 are SGHRS and YFSETQ. The CDR3 sequence: CASSTGLTGSETQYF. The CDR3 DNA reads TGCGCCAGCAGCACTGGTCTGACAGGGTCAGAGACCCAGTACTTC.

This chain connects TRBV4-3 to TRBJ1-2; 11 bases fit TRBD1. From germline, CDR1 is LGHNA and CDR2 YSLEER. V dropped 3 bases and J dropped 6; count of bases not matched to a gene: 6. The CDR3 has 15 amino acids. CDR3: CASSQAPGQGDGYTF. The CDR3 DNA reads TGCGCCAGCAGCCAGGCTCCGGGACAGGGGGATGGCTACACCTTC.

The V and J genes are TRBV30 and TRBJ2-7; a weak D match, TRBD1 (6 bases). Deletions cut 0 bases from V and 9 bases from J, with 9 bases between. Germline V gene data show CDR1 as GTSNPN and CDR2 as SVGIG (reference sequence). The length of the CDR3 is 11 residues. CDR3 sequence reads: CAWSVQGGQYF. In DNA form, the CDR3 reads TGTGCCTGGAGTGTACAGGGCGGGCAGTACTTC.

This chain uses TRBV7-9 with TRBJ2-7; D not resolved. This CDR3 comprises 12 residues. V lost 5 bases to trimming and J lost 4 bases, with 9 bases between them. Germline CDR1 and CDR2: SEHNR and FQNEAQ (reference sequence). The CDR3 DNA reads as TGTGCCAGCAGCAGAGTCACTTACGAGCAGTACTTC. Encoded protein: CASSRVTYEQYF. Combining the CDR3 with reference TRBV7-9 and TRBJ2-7 gives the whole variable domain DTGVSQNPRHKITKRGQNVTFRCDPISEHNRLYWYRQTLGQGPEFLTYFQNEAQLEKSRLLSDRFSAERPKGSFSTLEIQRTEQGDSAMYLCASSRVTYEQYFGPGTRLTVT.

This clone occurred a few times. The chain employs TRBV5-1 and TRBJ2-5; D is perhaps TRBD1 (5 bases). CDR3 size: 14 residues. Between the trimmed V and J ends, which lost 2 bases and 5 bases, there was a span of 13 bases. Germline-derived CDR1 and CDR2 are SGHRS and YFSETQ. CDR3 DNA sequence: TGCGCCAGCAGCTTCAGCAGGGTGGAGGAGACCCAGTACTTC. This translates into CASSFSRVEETQYF.

The rearrangement links TRBV7-8 to TRBJ2-2; D might be TRBD2 (5 bases). V gave up 6 bases and J gave up 4 bases, with 6 bases separating them. This CDR3 has 12 residues. Germline CDR1 and CDR2: SGHVS and FQNEAQ. DNA of the CDR3: TGTGCCAGCAGTAGCGCCACCGGGGAGCTGTTTTTT. It translates to CASSSATGELFF.

This clone was counted only a few times. The chain links TRBV7-2 to TRBJ2-7, with 8 nucleotides matching TRBD1. This CDR3 region has 14 residues. V trimming: 4 bases; J trimming: 3 bases; junction bases outside the gene matches: 5. CDR1 SGHTA and CDR2 FQGNSA come from the germline V gene. CDR3 residues: CASSYGTGVYEQYF. The DNA of the CDR3 is TGTGCCAGCAGCTATGGGACAGGTGTCTACGAGCAGTACTTC.

The chain carries TRBV7-2 and TRBJ1-4; D possibly corresponds to TRBD1 (6 bases). The CDR3 has 16 amino acids. The V end lost 1 base, the J end lost 8 bases, and 17 bases lay between the germline ends. Germline V lookup: CDR1 SGHTA, CDR2 FQGNSA. The CDR3 sequence is CASSLVSSQGSEKLFF. In nucleotides, the CDR3 is TGTGCCAGCAGCTTAGTATCGTCGCAGGGGAGCGAAAAACTGTTTTTT.

This clone was recorded a few times. The V and J genes are TRBV18 and TRBJ2-7; maybe TRBD1 (8 bases). The CDR3 loop spans 16 amino acids. CDR1 and CDR2 from the germline V gene are KGHSH and LQKENI. V was shortened by 0 bases and J by 2 bases, with 14 bases between the two germline ends. The DNA for the CDR3 is TGTGCCAGCTCACCACCGTCACAGGGGGGGACCTACGAGCAGTACTTC. This gives the protein CASSPPSQGGTYEQYF.

The chain combines TRBV5-1 with TRBJ1-6, with a weak D call TRBD1 (5 bases). Trimming left V 2 bases short and J 6 bases short, with 15 bases between. Germline V lookup: CDR1 SGHRS, CDR2 YFSETQ. The CDR3 contains 16 residues. For the CDR3, the DNA is TGCGCCAGCAGCTTAACGACGGGCGGGACTAATTCACCCCTCCACTTT. Encoded protein: CASSLTTGGTNSPLHF. Full variable domain (missing parts from reference TRBV5-1 and TRBJ1-6): KAGVTQTPRYLIKTRGQQVTLSCSPISGHRSVSWYQQTPGQGLQFLFEYFSETQRNKGNFPGRFSGRQFSNSRSEMNVSTLELGDSALYLCASSLTTGGTNSPLHFGNGTRLTVT.

The table lists this clone with a few counts. The V call is TRBV10-1, the J call TRBJ2-5; D is possibly TRBD1 (6 bases). V was shortened by 3 bases and J by 2 bases, with 13 bases between the two germline ends. The CDR3 contains 15 residues. Germline loops: CDR1 WNHNN, CDR2 SYGVQD (reference sequence). This CDR3 is CASSEGQGFQETQYF. The CDR3 bases are TGCGCCAGCAGTGAAGGGCAGGGGTTTCAAGAGACCCAGTACTTC.

The chain carries TRBV2 and TRBJ1-6, with D unresolved. V was trimmed by 3 bases and J by 12 bases, leaving 6 bases between them. The CDR3 contains 11 residues. CDR1 is SNHLY and CDR2 is FYNNEI in the germline V gene. The CDR3 is CASSEREPLHF. CDR3 DNA: TGTGCCAGCAGTGAGCGGGAACCCCTCCACTTT.

The rearrangement links TRBV4-1 to TRBJ1-5, with 9 nucleotides matching TRBD1. J was trimmed by 6 bases and V by 4 bases; bases with no gene match: 4. CDR3 length: 14 residues. The germline gives CDR1 MGHRA, CDR2 YSYEKL. CDR3 protein: CASSRTDRGQPQHF. The CDR3 DNA reads as TGCGCCAGCAGCCGTACGGACAGGGGTCAGCCCCAGCATTTT.

This clone was detected only a few times. This sequence joins TRBV28 and TRBJ1-1; TRBD1 aligns across 8 bases. The germline gives CDR1 MDHEN, CDR2 SYDVKM. The CDR3 covers 15 residues. Losses at the gene ends were 9 bases for V and 0 bases for J; bases not matched to a gene: 9. The CDR3, as DNA: TGTGCCAGTTTACAGGGGGGGCGCATGAACACTGAAGCTTTCTTT. It encodes CASLQGGRMNTEAFF.

This sequence joins TRBV7-9 and TRBJ1-5; no firm D call. The CDR3 runs to 18 residues. Germline values: CDR1 SEHNR, CDR2 FQNEAQ (reference sequence). V lost 1 base and J 3 bases, leaving 19 bases between the germline ends. CDR3 region: CASSLVVFVGRPNQPQHF. The DNA of the CDR3 is TGTGCCAGCAGCTTAGTGGTTTTCGTTGGCAGGCCCAATCAGCCCCAGCATTTT.

This clone has more than one count but fewer than ten. This CDR3 is CASSGGNRRETQYF. For the CDR3, the DNA is TGTGCCAGCAGCGGTGGGAACAGGCGGGAGACCCAGTACTTC. The chain recombines TRBV4-2 with TRBJ2-5, with D perhaps TRBD1 (5 bases). Trimming shortened V by 5 bases and J by 5 bases, and 15 bases separated the two germline ends. CDR1 is LGHNA, CDR2 YNFKEQ, per germline. The CDR3 is 14 amino acids.

This chain joins TRBV7-2 and TRBJ1-2, with a weak D call TRBD1 (6 bases). In germline, CDR1 is SGHTA, CDR2 FQGNSA. V was clipped by 2 bases and J by 9 bases, with 16 bases between them. There are 14 residues in the CDR3. DNA of the CDR3: TGTGCCAGCAGCTTAACCCAGGGGACCCCAAGCTACACCTTC. This codes for CASSLTQGTPSYTF.

The chain combines TRBV30 with TRBJ1-3, with 10 bases matching TRBD1. There are 14 residues in the CDR3. V was clipped by 8 bases and J by 1 base; unmatched bases: 5. Germline CDR1 GTSNPN, CDR2 SVGIG (reference sequence). CDR3 sequence (DNA): TGTGCCCGGGACAGGGGAAGTTCTGGAAACACCATATATTTT. This sequence encodes CARDRGSSGNTIYF.

This clone was picked up a small number of times. V and J are TRBV29-1 and TRBJ1-1; 8 nucleotides align to TRBD1. The V segment lost 6 bases and the J segment 7 bases; nucleotides outside the gene matches: 10. From germline, CDR1 is SQVTM and CDR2 ANQGSEA. This CDR3 region has 13 residues. CDR3 amino acids: CSVLRGPQYEAFF. The CDR3 DNA sequence: TGCAGCGTCCTCAGGGGGCCGCAATATGAAGCTTTCTTT.

This clone was found a few times. This chain links TRBV29-1 with TRBJ2-5, with 8 positions matching TRBD2. Germline CDR1 and CDR2: SQVTM and ANQGSEA. The CDR3 totals 14 residues. J was trimmed by 7 bases and V by 3 bases; bases with no gene match: 10. The CDR3 coding sequence is TGCAGCGTTGAGGTTAGCGGGGACCCGAGGACCCAGTACTTC. This codes for CSVEVSGDPRTQYF.